Listed below are T cell receptor beta chains from one sample, sequenced in a study of PD-L1 blockade in urothelial cancer. Some clones are missing from TCRdb's copy, which holds only in-frame ones; the method was immunoSEQ multiplex PCR. Of approximately 50,000 clones listed, about 88% were seen once; the top ten hold 3% to 4%. This specimen was PBMCs, taken around atezolizumab (anti-PD-L1) treatment. The receptor source for this set is a man between 65 and 85 years old with urothelial cancer. CDR3s include the opening cysteine and the closing phenylalanine or tryptophan. D genes are given only for firm matches. Rows may omit the clone size; those that give it use once, few, many or a size class.

cdr3_nt cdr3_aa v_call clone_size j_call d_call
TGTGCCAGCAGCTTACAACAGGGTGGCAATGAGCAGTTCTTC CASSLQQGGNEQFF TRBV7-3 - TRBJ2-1 -
TGTGCCAGCGCGAGGGGGACTAGCGGGAGCCAGGAGCAGTTCTTC CASARGTSGSQEQFF TRBV27 - TRBJ2-1 TRBD2
TGCGCCAGCAGCCCAACGGGGGACAGCAATGAGCAGTTCTTC CASSPTGDSNEQFF TRBV5-1 - TRBJ2-1 -
TGTGCCAGCAGCTTGAGAACAGGGGGAACGGAGACCCAGTACTTC CASSLRTGGTETQYF TRBV5-6 - TRBJ2-5 TRBD1
TGTGCCAGCAGCTTTTCGGACAGGGTCGATTACGAGCAGTACTTC CASSFSDRVDYEQYF TRBV5-5 - TRBJ2-7 TRBD1
TGTGCCAGCAGTGGAGGACAGCATACCAACTATGGCTACACCTTC CASSGGQHTNYGYTF TRBV6-1 - TRBJ1-2 -
TGTGCCAGCAGCGTAGCTCGGGACAGGGGGCGGGCAGATACGCAGTATTTT CASSVARDRGRADTQYF TRBV9 - TRBJ2-3 TRBD1
TGTGCCAGCAGCCGCTACAAAGGACAGGTGAACACCGGGGAGCTGTTTTTT CASSRYKGQVNTGELFF TRBV4-2 - TRBJ2-2 TRBD1
TGTGCCAGCAATCGGCAGGGCGCTGGCAATCAGCCCCAGCATTTT CASNRQGAGNQPQHF TRBV2 once TRBJ1-5 -
TGTGCCAGCAGCTCCCGGACTAGCGGGAGTAGAGATACGCAGTATTTT CASSSRTSGSRDTQYF TRBV7-8 - TRBJ2-3 TRBD2
TGTGCCAGCAGCTTAACACAGAGCTCCTACAATGAGCAGTTCTTC CASSLTQSSYNEQFF TRBV5-6 - TRBJ2-1 -
TGTGCCAGTCGGACTAGCCTTAGCACAGATACGCAGTATTTT CASRTSLSTDTQYF TRBV19 - TRBJ2-3 TRBD2
TGTGCCAGCAGCCCGACTGGAACTAGCACAGATACGCAGTATTTT CASSPTGTSTDTQYF TRBV6-1 - TRBJ2-3 -
TGTGCCAGCAGTGTGAGCGGGAGCCATCTGGTTGAGCAGTTCTTC CASSVSGSHLVEQFF TRBV25-1 - TRBJ2-1 TRBD2
TGTGCCAGCAGTTTGCTAAACAATCAGGGGAATGAGCAGTTCTTC CASSLLNNQGNEQFF TRBV28 once TRBJ2-1 -
TGCGCCAGCAGCTTGAACTCAGATACGCAGTATTTT CASSLNSDTQYF TRBV5-1 - TRBJ2-3 -
TGTGCCAGTAGTCCTCGTCGCGGGAGGGCCTCCGGGGAGCTGTTTTTT CASSPRRGRASGELFF TRBV19 - TRBJ2-2 TRBD2
TGTGCCAGTAGGGGAGACTATAGCAATCAGCCCCAGCATTTT CASRGDYSNQPQHF TRBV19 - TRBJ1-5 -
TGTGCCAGCAGTGGAAGGGGGGGGAATCAGCCCCAGCATTTT CASSGRGGNQPQHF TRBV2 - TRBJ1-5 -
TGTGCCAGCAGCTTAGCCGTACCGGGACAGGGGTCGAACACTGAAGCTTTCTTT CASSLAVPGQGSNTEAFF TRBV11-2 - TRBJ1-1 TRBD1
TGTGCCAGCAGCTTAGCAGACAGGAACTATGGCTACACCTTC CASSLADRNYGYTF TRBV7-9 - TRBJ1-2 -
TGTGCCAGCAGCTTAGAGCCGAAGAGCTCCTACGAGCAGTACTTC CASSLEPKSSYEQYF TRBV11-2 - TRBJ2-7 -
TGTGCCAGCAAGGACAGGTACGAGCAGTACTTC CASKDRYEQYF TRBV28 once TRBJ2-7 TRBD1
TGTGCCAGCAGCTTGGGGGGACAGCTTAATTCACCCCTCCACTTT CASSLGGQLNSPLHF TRBV5-4 many TRBJ1-6 TRBD1
TGTGCCAGCAGCTTCGGGAGCTCCTACGAGCAGTACTTC CASSFGSSYEQYF TRBV11-1 - TRBJ2-7 -
TGCGCCAGCAGCCAAGATTGGGACAGAGGGTCCAATTCACCCCTCCACTTT CASSQDWDRGSNSPLHF TRBV4-1 - TRBJ1-6 TRBD1
TGTGCCAGCAGCTTAACTAGCGGTTACGAGCAGTACTTC CASSLTSGYEQYF TRBV7-2 - TRBJ2-7 TRBD2
TGTGCCAGCAGCCGGACAGTCCCTAGCACAGATACGCAGTATTTT CASSRTVPSTDTQYF TRBV13 - TRBJ2-3 -
TGTGCCAGTAGTATAGGGGGACTATCGCTGGAGACCCAGTACTTC CASSIGGLSLETQYF TRBV19 - TRBJ2-5 TRBD2
TGCGCCAGCAGCCAAGACCCCCGGGGGGGGGTGGCTGAAGCTTTCTTT CASSQDPRGGVAEAFF TRBV4-1 once TRBJ1-1 -
TGTGCCAGCAGTGAATTGACAGGTGGCCACGAGCAGTACTTC CASSELTGGHEQYF TRBV25-1 - TRBJ2-7 -
TGTGCCAGCAACCTAGGGGGGGGCGACTATGGCTACACCTTC CASNLGGGDYGYTF TRBV9 - TRBJ1-2 -
TGTGCCAGCACAGCAGGTTCGACCTACGAGCAGTACTTC CASTAGSTYEQYF TRBV28 - TRBJ2-7 -
TGTGCCAGCAGTCGGACAGAGAACACTGAAGCTTTCTTT CASSRTENTEAFF TRBV2 - TRBJ1-1 -
TGTGCCAGCAGCTTAGGTGGACACTTTTACGAGCAGTACTTC CASSLGGHFYEQYF TRBV11-2 - TRBJ2-7 -
TGTGCCAGCAGTCGGGACTCTATCGTTGAGCAGTTCTTC CASSRDSIVEQFF TRBV6-1 - TRBJ2-1 -
TGTGCCAGCAGCTTAGTGGCAGACTATGGCTACACCTTC CASSLVADYGYTF TRBV7-2 - TRBJ1-2 -
TGTGCCTGGAGTCGGGGTAGGCGTGCAGATACGCAGTATTTT CAWSRGRRADTQYF TRBV30 - TRBJ2-3 -